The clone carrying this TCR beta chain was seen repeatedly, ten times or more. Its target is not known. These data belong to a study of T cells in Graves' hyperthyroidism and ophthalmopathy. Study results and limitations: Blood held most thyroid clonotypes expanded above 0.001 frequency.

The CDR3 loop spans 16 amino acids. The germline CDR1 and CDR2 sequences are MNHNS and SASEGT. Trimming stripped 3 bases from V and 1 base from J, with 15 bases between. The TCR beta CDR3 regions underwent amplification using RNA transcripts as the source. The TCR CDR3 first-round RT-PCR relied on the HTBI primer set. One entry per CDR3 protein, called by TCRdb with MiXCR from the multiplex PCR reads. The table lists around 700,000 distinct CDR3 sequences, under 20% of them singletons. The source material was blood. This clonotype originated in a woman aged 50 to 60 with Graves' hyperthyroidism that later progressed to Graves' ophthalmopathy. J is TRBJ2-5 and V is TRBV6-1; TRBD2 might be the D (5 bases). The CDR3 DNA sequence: TGTGCCAGCAGTGACCCCGCCGCGAGCGGCCAAGAGACCCAGTACTTC. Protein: CASSDPAASGQETQYF.